This entry describes one TCR beta chain. These data originate in a study of blood T cell repertoires in COVID-19. On the study more broadly: Samples representing acute and convalescent COVID-19 were sourced from the United States, Italy and Spain. T cells, B-cell-depleted T cells, or PBMCs provided the cDNA or gDNA that served as material.

As handled by the study authors: Amplification from reference gene primers served as the basis for estimated nucleated cell counts. Some clones are missing from TCRdb's copy, which holds only in-frame ones; the method was immunoSEQ multiplex PCR. V and J calls and clone size are those listed in that table; D and trimming were worked out from the DNA. In the table there are approximately 40,000 clones, approximately 80% of which are singletons. Deletions cut 1 base from V and 5 bases from J, with 15 bases between. Germline V gives CDR1 SGHTA, CDR2 FQGNSA. The CDR3 length is 15 residues. The chain carries TRBV7-2 and TRBJ2-7; possible D gene TRBD2, 5 bases. The sequenced sample was peripheral blood. The clonotype originates from an older woman with acute or convalescent COVID-19. CDR3 coding DNA: TGTGCCAGCAGCTTAGTCTGGAGTACTAGTAACGAGCAGTACTTC. The encoded protein is CASSLVWSTSNEQYF.